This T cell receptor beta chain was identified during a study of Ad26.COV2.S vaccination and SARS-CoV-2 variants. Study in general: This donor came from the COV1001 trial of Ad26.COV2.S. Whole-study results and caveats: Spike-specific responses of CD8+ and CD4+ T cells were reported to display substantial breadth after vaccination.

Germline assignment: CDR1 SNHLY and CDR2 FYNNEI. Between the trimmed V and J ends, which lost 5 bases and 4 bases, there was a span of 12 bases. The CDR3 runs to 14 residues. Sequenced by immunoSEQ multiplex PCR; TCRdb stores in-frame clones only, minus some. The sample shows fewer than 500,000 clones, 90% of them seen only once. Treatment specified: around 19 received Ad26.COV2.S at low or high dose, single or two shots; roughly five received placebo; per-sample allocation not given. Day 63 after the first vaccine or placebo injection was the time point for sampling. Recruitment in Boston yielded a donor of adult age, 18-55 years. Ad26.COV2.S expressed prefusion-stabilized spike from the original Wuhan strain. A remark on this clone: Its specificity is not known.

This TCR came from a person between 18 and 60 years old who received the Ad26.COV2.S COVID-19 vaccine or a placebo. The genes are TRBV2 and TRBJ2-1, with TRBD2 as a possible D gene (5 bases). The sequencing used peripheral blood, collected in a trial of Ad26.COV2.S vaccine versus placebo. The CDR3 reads CASSTGIGYNEQFF. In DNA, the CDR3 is TGTGCCAGCAGTACGGGGATCGGGTACAATGAGCAGTTCTTC.